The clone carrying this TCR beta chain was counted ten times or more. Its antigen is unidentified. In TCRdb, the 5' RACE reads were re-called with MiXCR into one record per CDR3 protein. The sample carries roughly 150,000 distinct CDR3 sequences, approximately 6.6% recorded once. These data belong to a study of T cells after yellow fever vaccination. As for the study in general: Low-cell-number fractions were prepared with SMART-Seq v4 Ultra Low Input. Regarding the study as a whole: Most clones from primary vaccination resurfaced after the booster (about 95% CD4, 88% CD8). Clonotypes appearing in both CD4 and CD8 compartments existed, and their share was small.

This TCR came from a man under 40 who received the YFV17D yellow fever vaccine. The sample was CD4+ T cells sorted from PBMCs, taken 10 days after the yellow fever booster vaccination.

CDR3: CSARGSGANVLTF. The CDR3 DNA is TGCAGCGCCAGGGGGTCTGGGGCCAACGTCCTGACTTTC. The chain employs TRBV29-1 and TRBJ2-6; 7 bases are shared with TRBD1. The CDR3 contains 13 residues. The germline CDR1 and CDR2 sequences are SQVTM and ANQGSEA. The V segment lost 7 bases and the J segment 1 base; nucleotides outside the gene matches: 1.